The rows below give T cell receptor beta chains drawn from one sample of a study of shared clonotypes between healthy human individuals. Here immunoSEQ multiplex PCR was the method, and the copy in TCRdb shows in-frame clones only, minus some. The sample has over 2,000,000 clones; roughly 95% are singletons. Sequenced input: naive CD8+ T cells from PBMCs. Receptor source: a man aged 18 to 29 in good health. Some clones in this sample may be carry-over from other donors' samples. CDR3s include the opening cysteine and the closing phenylalanine or tryptophan. A D gene is named only where the DNA matches it firmly. Not all rows give a size; the values are once, few, many and, for expanded clones, a class.

once | - | TRBJ1-1 | TRBV29-1 | TGCAGCGTTGAAAGGGACCTAAGAGACACTGAAGCTTTCTTT | CSVERDLRDTEAFF
- | - | TRBJ1-5 | TRBV19 | TGTGCCAGTAGTATTATTTACGGCAGGGGTGACCAGCCCCAGCATTTT | CASSIIYGRGDQPQHF
- | TRBD1 | TRBJ2-3 | TRBV11-1 | TGTGCCAGCAGCCCCGGGACAGGGATGGCAGATACGCAGTATTTT | CASSPGTGMADTQYF
- | - | TRBJ2-7 | TRBV4-2 | TGTGCCAGCAGGGAAGGATTGGCGGCGACCTACGAGCAGTACTTC | CASREGLAATYEQYF
- | TRBD2 | TRBJ2-1 | TRBV5-1 | TGCGCCAGCAGCTTGGATAGCGGGAGAGGCAATGAGCAGTTCTTC | CASSLDSGRGNEQFF
once | - | TRBJ2-1 | TRBV6-6 | TGTGCCAGCAGTTACTCTTTCGATGAGCAGTTCTTC | CASSYSFDEQFF
- | - | TRBJ2-7 | TRBV11-2 | TGTGCCAGCAGCTTGAGTCTAGCGCTACCCTACGAGCAGTACTTC | CASSLSLALPYEQYF
- | TRBD1 | TRBJ2-7 | TRBV6-6 | TGTGCCAGCAGCGGACTGAAACAGGGGTACTCCTACGAGCAGTACTTC | CASSGLKQGYSYEQYF
few | - | TRBJ1-1 | TRBV28 | TGTGCCAGCAGTTTTCGGGGCGTGAACACTGAAGCTTTCTTT | CASSFRGVNTEAFF
- | - | TRBJ2-6 | TRBV7-8 | TGTGCCAGCAGCTTATTTCTTGGGGGGATTCCCTCTGGGGCCAACGTCCTGACTTTC | CASSLFLGGIPSGANVLTF
- | - | TRBJ1-1 | TRBV27 | TGTGCCAGCAGTTCCCGCCGACTACCGAACACTGAAGCTTTCTTT | CASSSRRLPNTEAFF
- | TRBD1 | TRBJ2-2 | TRBV18 | TGTGCCAGCTCACAGCGTCCCCCCGGGACAGGGGACACCGGGGAGCTGTTTTTT | CASSQRPPGTGDTGELFF
- | - | TRBJ2-1 | TRBV5-8 | TGTGCCAGCAGCCGGGGCCCCACCGGTAACAATGAGCAGTTCTTC | CASSRGPTGNNEQFF
- | - | TRBJ2-2 | TRBV7-9 | TGTGCCAGCAGGGGACGCTTGGGAGGGGAGCTGTTTTTT | CASRGRLGGELFF
- | TRBD2 | TRBJ2-7 | TRBV5-8 | TGTGCCAGCACTCCGGGGGGGGCGTCGAGCTCCTACGAGCAGTACTTC | CASTPGGASSSYEQYF
- | TRBD2 | TRBJ2-2 | TRBV18 | TGTGCCAGCTTCCCAGGGAGGGAGAGGAACACCGGGGAGCTGTTTTTT | CASFPGRERNTGELFF
- | TRBD1 | TRBJ1-1 | TRBV12-5 | TGTGCTAGTGGTTTGGGACAGGGGGGCACTGAAGCTTTCTTT | CASGLGQGGTEAFF
- | TRBD1 | TRBJ2-1 | TRBV4-3 | TGCGCCAGCAGCCTCGGACAGGGGGCCTATGAGCAGTTCTTC | CASSLGQGAYEQFF
- | - | TRBJ1-2 | TRBV6-1 | TGTGCCAGCAGTGAAGGCCTGAGGGGGTTCGATGGCTACACCTTC | CASSEGLRGFDGYTF
- | TRBD1 | TRBJ1-2 | TRBV29-1 | TGCAGCGTTTGGGACAGCTATGGCTACACCTTC | CSVWDSYGYTF
- | - | TRBJ2-7 | TRBV7-9 | TGTGCCAGCAGCCTAGGCGAGGGGGCGGGGAGCTCCTACGAGCAGTACTTC | CASSLGEGAGSSYEQYF
- | TRBD2 | TRBJ2-7 | TRBV29-1 | TGCAGCGTGTCTAGCGGGAGGAACTCCTACGAGCAGTACTTC | CSVSSGRNSYEQYF
- | TRBD1 | TRBJ2-3 | TRBV4-3 | TGCGCCAGCAGCCAGGGGACAGGGTTTGCAGATACGCAGTATTTT | CASSQGTGFADTQYF
- | - | TRBJ2-7 | TRBV7-9 | TGTGCCAGCAGCTTAGTGGCCGGGTACGAGCAGTACTTC | CASSLVAGYEQYF
- | TRBD1 | TRBJ1-1 | TRBV9 | TGTGCCAGCAGCCCAGGACAGGGGGACACTGAAGCTTTCTTT | CASSPGQGDTEAFF
- | - | TRBJ2-7 | TRBV9 | TGTGCCAGCAGCCCCCGGGCCGGCTCCTACGAGCAGTACTTC | CASSPRAGSYEQYF
- | TRBD1 | TRBJ2-3 | TRBV27 | TGTGCCAGCAGTTTTACAGGGGGCACAGATACGCAGTATTTT | CASSFTGGTDTQYF
once | TRBD1 | TRBJ1-5 | TRBV19 | TGTGCCAGTAGGGGGAGGACAGGGGGCAATCAGCCCCAGCATTTT | CASRGRTGGNQPQHF
few | - | TRBJ2-7 | TRBV5-6 | TGTGCCAGCAGCTTGGGGGTTAGCTCCTACGAGCAGTACTTC | CASSLGVSSYEQYF
once | - | TRBJ2-3 | TRBV18 | TGTGCCAGCTCACTCGAGACAGGACGAGCGGATACGCAGTATTTT | CASSLETGRADTQYF
- | - | TRBJ1-4 | TRBV29-1 | TGCAGCGTTATCTCGGCTTGGACAGCAACTAATGAAAAACTGTTTTTT | CSVISAWTATNEKLFF
- | - | TRBJ1-4 | TRBV28 | TGTGCCAGCAGAGACCGACGAAACTGGGAAAAACTGTTTTTT | CASRDRRNWEKLFF
- | - | TRBJ2-1 | TRBV25-1 | TGTGCCAGCAGACGGGGGAGCCCCTACAATGAGCAGTTCTTC | CASRRGSPYNEQFF
- | - | TRBJ2-1 | TRBV11-2 | TGTGCCAGCAGCTTAGTGGTACAGGGCTCCTACAATGAGCAGTTCTTC | CASSLVVQGSYNEQFF
- | - | TRBJ2-7 | TRBV4-1 | TGCGCCAGCAGCCAGGACGTTAGCTACGAGCAGTACTTC | CASSQDVSYEQYF
- | TRBD2 | TRBJ2-1 | TRBV5-6 | TGTGCCAGCAGCCTGCTAGCGGGAGGGGGTGAGCAGTTCTTC | CASSLLAGGGEQFF
- | - | TRBJ2-1 | TRBV19 | TGTGCCAGTAGTATCCAGGTTTACTCCTACAATGAGCAGTTCTTC | CASSIQVYSYNEQFF
- | TRBD2 | TRBJ2-7 | TRBV28 | TGTGCCAGCAGCCGAGATTCCGAGCCGGGACTAGCGGGAGTATGGCAGTACTTC | CASSRDSEPGLAGVWQYF
- | - | TRBJ2-2 | TRBV27 | TGTGCCAGCAGTTTATATCCAGTCCCCGGGGAGCTGTTTTTT | CASSLYPVPGELFF
- | TRBD2 | TRBJ2-1 | TRBV19 | TGTGCCAGTAGTATAGGGCGGGAGACTTTGGTTGAGCAGTTCTTC | CASSIGRETLVEQFF
- | - | TRBJ1-4 | TRBV6-6 | TGTGCCAGCAGTCCCTTGGGGACTAATGAAAAACTGTTTTTT | CASSPLGTNEKLFF
- | - | TRBJ1-5 | TRBV30 | TGTGCCTGGAGTGTCTACAATCAGCCCCAGCATTTT | CAWSVYNQPQHF
- | TRBD1 | TRBJ1-1 | TRBV4-1 | TGCGCCAGCAGCCTTCGAGGGACAGAGAACACTGAAGCTTTCTTT | CASSLRGTENTEAFF
- | TRBD2 | TRBJ2-3 | TRBV11-2 | TGTGCCAGCAGCTTGAGGGCTAGCGGGAGGCGTCCTAGCACAGATACGCAGTATTTT | CASSLRASGRRPSTDTQYF